Shown below are 10 T cell receptor beta chains from a single sample sequenced in a study of identical twins. TCRdb independently ran MiXCR on the 5' RACE reads; one entry per CDR3 protein. The data hold about 1.7 million distinct CDR3 sequences, with less than 40% observed a single time. Sequenced material: cord blood. The source of these receptors is a newborn girl in good health.

This clonotype was picked up a small number of times. The chain is built from TRBV6-6 and TRBJ2-4, with 7 positions matching TRBD2. The last part of the DNA fits TRBJ2-7 better; the J call may be wrong. The CDR3 extends over 14 amino acids. Germline CDR1 and CDR2: MNHNY and SVGAGI (reference sequence). The CDR3 DNA follows: TGTGCCAGCAGTTACTCGAGGACTAGCTACGAGCAGTACTTC. Protein product: CASSYSRTSYEQYF.

This clonotype was seen a few times. The chain joins TRBV24-1 to TRBJ2-2; D is uncertain. Germline assignment: CDR1 KGHDR and CDR2 SFDVKD. This CDR3 is 11 amino acids long. V gave up 4 bases and J gave up 4 bases, with 0 bases separating them. In DNA form, the CDR3 reads TGTGCCACCAGTGACACCGGGGAGCTGTTTTTT. It yields the protein CATSDTGELFF.

As concerns this clonotype: A much larger clone sits a single nucleotide away, making a read error possible. The CDR3 spells CTISTRTAHTDTQYF. CDR3 nucleotides: TGTACCATCAGTACTCGGACAGCACACACAGATACGCAGTATTTT. This sequence joins TRBV10-3 and TRBJ2-3; possibly TRBD1 for D (6 bases). This CDR3 is built from 15 residues. Germline-derived CDR1 and CDR2 are ENHRY and SYGVKD.

V is TRBV20-1 and J is TRBJ2-4; a possible D gene is TRBD1 (7 bases). Germline values: CDR1 DFQATT, CDR2 SNEGSKA (reference sequence). V was shortened by 3 bases and J by 0 bases, with 15 bases between the two germline ends. This CDR3 has 16 amino acids. CDR3 DNA sequence: TGCAGTGCTAGCAGGGGGGACGGGGGAGCCAAAAACATTCAGTACTTC. Translated: CSASRGDGGAKNIQYF.

This clonotype was counted only a few times. The chain has TRBV4-1 and TRBJ2-2; no clear D gene. Germline V CDR1 and CDR2: MGHRA, YSYEKL. With 1 base removed from V and 4 bases from J, the gap between germline ends came to 10 bases. This CDR3 spans 15 amino acids. CDR3 amino acids: CASSQVGSSTGELFF. For the CDR3, the DNA is TGCGCCAGCAGCCAAGTAGGATCGAGCACCGGGGAGCTGTTTTTT.

This clonotype was counted between two and nine times. The chain carries TRBV21-1 and TRBJ1-5; the listed D gene, TRBD1, was not tested against the DNA. TRBV21-1 is a recognized pseudogene. The CDR3 is 15 residues long. The CDR3: CASSKESGQGQPQHF. CDR3 DNA sequence: TGTGCCAGCAGCAAAGAGAGTGGACAGGGTCAGCCCCAGCATTTT.

The genes are TRBV27 and TRBJ1-1; D remains unclear. The CDR3 loop spans 13 amino acids. The germline V and J ends were trimmed by 4 bases and 5 bases, with 11 bases remaining between them. Germline CDR1 MNHEY, CDR2 SMNVEV (reference sequence). The CDR3 sequence: CASSSSLATEAFF. The CDR3 DNA reads as TGTGCCAGCAGTTCGTCGTTGGCGACTGAAGCTTTCTTT.

Only a few counts were recorded for this clonotype. This sequence joins TRBV20-1 and TRBJ2-3, with 8 bases aligning to TRBD2. The V gene end was trimmed by 3 bases and the J gene end by 6 bases; junction bases not matched to a gene: 17. The V gene's germline CDR1 is DFQATT and CDR2 SNEGSKA (reference sequence). CDR3 size: 17 residues. The CDR3: CSASSAGTRGTHDTQYF. The CDR3 nucleotides read TGCAGTGCTAGCTCCGCCGGGACTAGAGGGACACACGATACGCAGTATTTT.

This sequence joins TRBV10-3 and TRBJ1-6, with D unclear. The CDR3 totals 15 residues. Germline V gene data show CDR1 as ENHRY and CDR2 as SYGVKD. V was clipped by 3 bases and J by 10 bases, with 16 bases between them. The CDR3 region has the DNA TGTGCCATCAGTGATGCCATCATCCCCCGCTCACCCCTCCACTTT. This codes for CAISDAIIPRSPLHF.

This clonotype was seen more than once but under ten times. The gene calls are TRBV28 and TRBJ2-3; D is possibly TRBD2 (6 bases). V gave up 6 bases and J gave up 1 base, with 14 bases separating them. Germline V gives CDR1 MDHEN, CDR2 SYDVKM. The CDR3 loop spans 15 amino acids. CDR3 in DNA: TGTGCCAGCAGCTCCGGGAGCGAGGGCACAGATACGCAGTATTTT. This sequence encodes CASSSGSEGTDTQYF.